This T cell receptor beta chain was sequenced during a study of Graves' ophthalmopathy and Graves' hyperthyroidism. About the research overall: At initial diagnosis, peripheral blood was obtained, and this preceded any treatment.

This clonotype has a count of ten or more. Its target is unknown. Aged 18 to 65, the patients with hyperthyroidism had under 2 months' duration and were newly diagnosed. As diagnostic evidence, clinical symptoms, serum thyroxine, TRAb, thyroid ultrasound and orbital computed tomography were relied upon. RNA transcripts were the template, and TCR beta CDR3 regions were amplified from them. RT-PCR was first run with HTBI primers, then multiplex PCR in a second round. MiXCR, run by TCRdb on the multiplex PCR reads, gives a single entry per CDR3 protein. The sample lists about 370,000 distinct CDR3 sequences; 17% were seen once. From germline, CDR1 is SGDLS and CDR2 YYNGEE. The CDR3 loop spans 17 amino acids. Trimming took 0 bases from V and 0 from J; bases not matched to a gene: 2. Whole-study results and caveats: Blood also carried most expanded thyroid clonotypes exceeding 0.001 frequency.

Sequences were obtained from peripheral blood. V usage is TRBV9 and J usage is TRBJ2-2; TRBD2 agrees at 10 bases. This clonotype originated in an adult woman with stable Graves' hyperthyroidism. The CDR3 DNA sequence: TGTGCCAGCAGCGTAGCCACTAGCGGGACGAACACCGGGGAGCTGTTTTTT. Encoded protein: CASSVATSGTNTGELFF.